These T cell receptor beta chains were read from a single sample in a study of T cells expressing NK-cell markers. TCRdb reprocessed the 5' RACE reads; each CDR3 protein has one entry and no DNA is given. The listing contains fewer than 400,000 distinct CDR3 sequences. The sequenced sample consisted of blood T cells: a sorted CD56 or NKG2C T cell subset, CD4+ or CD8+ T cells, or bulk PBMC T cells (not recorded which). The receptors originated from a man aged 18 to 70 in good health. Each CDR3 is given with its conserved first and last residue.

CDR3: CASSFPYTDTQYF
J: TRBJ2-3
length: 13
V: TRBV12-3/TRBV12-4

CDR3: CASSDEGGSTYEQYF
J: TRBJ2-7
length: 15
V: TRBV6-1

CDR3: CASSLRTSGLDEQFF
J: TRBJ2-1
length: 15
V: TRBV18

CDR3: CSAIASGGYEQYF
J: TRBJ2-7
length: 13
V: TRBV20-1

CDR3: CASSHREDTQYF
J: TRBJ2-3
length: 12
V: TRBV7-2

CDR3: CASTLYDRGSGNEQFF
J: TRBJ2-1
length: 16
V: TRBV9

CDR3: CAISREVANTEAFF
J: TRBJ1-1
length: 14
V: TRBV10-3

CDR3: CASRKTLGATYNEQFF
J: TRBJ2-1
length: 16
V: TRBV6-1

CDR3: CASSEVGTQKNIQYF
J: TRBJ2-4
length: 15
V: TRBV6-1

CDR3: CASSHVDGAVGNQPQHF
J: TRBJ1-5
length: 17
V: TRBV6-5

CDR3: CASSLLTGDRTQYF
J: TRBJ2-5
length: 14
V: TRBV5-1

CDR3: CASSPGGSSGANVLTF
J: TRBJ2-6
length: 16
V: TRBV5-1

CDR3: CSARDAGKSYGYTF
J: TRBJ1-2
length: 14
V: TRBV20-1

CDR3: CSVAPSGTGGTEQYF
J: TRBJ2-7
length: 15
V: TRBV29-1

CDR3: CASSRGLAGGDEQFF
J: TRBJ2-1
length: 15
V: TRBV11-2

CDR3: CASSREPGQGSYSSSNEQFF
J: TRBJ2-1
length: 20
V: TRBV13

CDR3: CASSLVAGGLAGELFF
J: TRBJ2-2
length: 16
V: TRBV7-2

CDR3: CASRLGGRPHYEQYF
J: TRBJ2-7
length: 15
V: TRBV12-2

CDR3: CSARVGQGLYGYTF
J: TRBJ1-2
length: 14
V: TRBV20-1

CDR3: CASTPGGRFYNEQFF
J: TRBJ2-1
length: 15
V: TRBV6-1

CDR3: CASSFARGRPSTDTQYF
J: TRBJ2-3
length: 17
V: TRBV28

CDR3: CASSPSPSGGVRSYEQYF
J: TRBJ2-7
length: 18
V: TRBV11-2

CDR3: CASSSLVRLDTQYF
J: TRBJ2-3
length: 14
V: TRBV28

CDR3: CASSEEGPEKLFF
J: TRBJ1-4
length: 13
V: TRBV2

CDR3: CASTQTSGGARNEQFF
J: TRBJ2-1
length: 16
V: TRBV6-2/TRBV6-3

CDR3: CASCRAPGQSSYEQYF
J: TRBJ2-7
length: 16
V: TRBV2

CDR3: CASSRGTGVDTQYF
J: TRBJ2-3
length: 14
V: TRBV6-1

CDR3: CASRTGTGIMNTEAFF
J: TRBJ1-1
length: 16
V: TRBV7-8

CDR3: CSAIPGTGVQETQYF
J: TRBJ2-5
length: 15
V: TRBV20-1

CDR3: CSASSPTSGGADTQYF
J: TRBJ2-3
length: 16
V: TRBV20-1